The 9 T cell receptor beta chains reported below all come from one sample, sequenced in a study of cytomegalovirus exposure and HLA in healthy donors. The PCR made use of 60 Vbeta and 13 Jbeta primers. Generated by immunoSEQ multiplex PCR, the TCRdb table keeps only in-frame clones and is missing some. The top ten clones hold about 3.9% of a sample with about 100,000 clones, approximately 85% of them seen once. Sequenced material: PBMCs. These receptors all stem from a man aged 30 to 39 in good health and CMV-seronegative.

This chain connects TRBV7-6 to TRBJ2-7, with 9 bases fitting TRBD2. Germline loops: CDR1 SGHVS, CDR2 FNYEAQ. The V gene end was trimmed by 5 bases and the J gene end by 6 bases; junction bases not matched to a gene: 20. The CDR3 spans 18 residues. CDR3 loop: CASSQRMGSGGRPSEQYF. CDR3 in DNA: TGTGCCAGCAGCCAGAGGATGGGTAGCGGGGGTCGGCCCTCCGAGCAGTACTTC.

This clone was detected a few times. The CDR3 coding sequence is TGTGCCAGTGTGGAGGGGACAGGGAGTCAGCCCCAGCATTTT. It codes for CASVEGTGSQPQHF. J is TRBJ1-5 and V is TRBV19; TRBD1 matches 9 bases. Germline CDR1 LNHDA, CDR2 SQIVND (reference sequence). There are 14 residues in the CDR3. V was clipped by 8 bases and J by 6 bases; unmatched bases: 8.

This clone was detected only a few times. DNA of the CDR3: TGTGCCAGCAGTCAGGGGATCAGAGCTTTCTTT. This encodes CASSQGIRAFF. J is TRBJ1-1 and V is TRBV6-1; a possible D gene is TRBD1 (6 bases). CDR3 length: 11 amino acids. CDR1 is MNHNS, CDR2 SASEGT, per germline. The V gene lost 5 bases and the J gene lost 10 bases, with 11 bases spanning the gap.

The CDR3 protein is CASSLGTGAPYEQYF. In DNA, the CDR3 is TGTGCCAGCAGTTTAGGGACAGGGGCTCCCTACGAGCAGTACTTC. The chain couples TRBV28 to TRBJ2-7, with TRBD1 matching over 10 bases. CDR3 size: 15 residues. The J segment lost 2 bases and the V segment lost 2 bases, leaving 3 bases of the junction unmatched. Germline-derived CDR1 and CDR2 are MDHEN and SYDVKM.

This clone is a singleton in its sample. This CDR3 reads CASSIVGALISEAFF. The CDR3 DNA follows: TGTGCCAGTAGTATAGTGGGGGCGCTCATCAGTGAAGCTTTCTTT. This chain joins TRBV19 and TRBJ1-1; tentatively, D is TRBD1 (6 bases). The germline V and J ends were trimmed by 1 base and 7 bases, with 16 bases remaining between them. The length of the CDR3 is 15 residues. CDR1 and CDR2 (germline): LNHDA, SQIVND (reference sequence).

The V gene is TRBV28, the J gene TRBJ1-1, with 9 bases aligning to TRBD1. V was clipped by 4 bases and J by 4 bases; unmatched bases: 13. This CDR3 has 17 residues. The germline CDR1 and CDR2 sequences are MDHEN and SYDVKM. The CDR3 DNA is TGTGCCAGCAGTTCACAGGGGGCCCCCGATTGGGCCACTGAAGCTTTCTTT. Protein product: CASSSQGAPDWATEAFF.

This clone was picked up a small number of times. J is TRBJ2-1 and V is TRBV9; 9 bases line up with TRBD1. Trimming removed 4 bases from V and 7 bases from J; junction bases left unmatched: 3. CDR3 length: 13 amino acids. Germline values: CDR1 SGDLS, CDR2 YYNGEE. The CDR3 DNA sequence: TGTGCCAGCAGCACCGGGACAGGGAATGAGCAGTTCTTC. Its translation is CASSTGTGNEQFF.

The rearrangement joins TRBV5-1 to TRBJ1-1; D perhaps matches TRBD1 (6 bases). Germline V gene lookup returns CDR1 SGHRS and CDR2 YFSETQ. V shed 4 bases and J shed 3 bases, with 19 bases lying between them. The CDR3 loop spans 16 amino acids. CDR3 in amino acids: CASSPGAGAMDTEAFF. CDR3 DNA sequence: TGCGCCAGCAGCCCTGGGGCAGGGGCGATGGACACTGAAGCTTTCTTT. Based on the CDR3 plus reference TRBV5-1 and TRBJ1-1, the full variable domain is KAGVTQTPRYLIKTRGQQVTLSCSPISGHRSVSWYQQTPGQGLQFLFEYFSETQRNKGNFPGRFSGRQFSNSRSEMNVSTLELGDSALYLCASSPGAGAMDTEAFFGQGTRLTVV.

V gene TRBV30 combines with J gene TRBJ1-4, with no clear D. The CDR3 runs to 15 residues. V gave up 0 bases and J gave up 7 bases, with 15 bases separating them. Germline assignment: CDR1 GTSNPN and CDR2 SVGIG (reference sequence). The CDR3 nucleotides are TGTGCCTGGAGTGTACAGCAGGTGGGGAGTGAAAAACTGTTTTTT. Protein: CAWSVQQVGSEKLFF.